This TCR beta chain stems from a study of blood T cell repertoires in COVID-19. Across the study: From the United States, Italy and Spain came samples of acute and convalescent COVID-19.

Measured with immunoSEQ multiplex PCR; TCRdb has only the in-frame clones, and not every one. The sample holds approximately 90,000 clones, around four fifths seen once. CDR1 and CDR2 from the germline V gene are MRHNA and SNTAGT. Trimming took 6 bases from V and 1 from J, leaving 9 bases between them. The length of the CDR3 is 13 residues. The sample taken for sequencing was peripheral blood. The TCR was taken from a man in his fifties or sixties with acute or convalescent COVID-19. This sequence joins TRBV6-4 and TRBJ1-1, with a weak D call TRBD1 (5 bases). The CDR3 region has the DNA TGTGCCAGCAGCGAACAGGAGAACACTGAAGCTTTCTTT. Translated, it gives CASSEQENTEAFF.